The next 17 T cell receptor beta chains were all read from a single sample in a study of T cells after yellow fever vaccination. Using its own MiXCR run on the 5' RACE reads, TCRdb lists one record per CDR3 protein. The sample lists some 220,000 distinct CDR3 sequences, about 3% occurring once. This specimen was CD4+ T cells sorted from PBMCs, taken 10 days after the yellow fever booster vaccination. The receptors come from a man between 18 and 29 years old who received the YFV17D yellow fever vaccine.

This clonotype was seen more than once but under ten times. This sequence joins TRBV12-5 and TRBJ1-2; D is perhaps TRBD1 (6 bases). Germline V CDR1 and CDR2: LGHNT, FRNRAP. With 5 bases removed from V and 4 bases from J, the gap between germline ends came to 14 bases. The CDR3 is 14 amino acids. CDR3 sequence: CASGRGGVGYGYTF. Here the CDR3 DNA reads TGTGCTAGTGGTCGGGGGGGCGTCGGCTATGGCTACACCTTC.

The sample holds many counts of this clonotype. CDR3 residues: CASSGLGAEAFF. The CDR3 nucleotides are TGTGCCAGCAGTGGTTTGGGGGCTGAAGCTTTCTTT. This sequence joins TRBV2 and TRBJ1-1; weak D call: TRBD1 (5 bases). The CDR3 is made up of 12 amino acids. V lost 4 bases and J 6 bases, leaving 9 bases between the germline ends. The V gene's germline CDR1 is SNHLY and CDR2 FYNNEI.

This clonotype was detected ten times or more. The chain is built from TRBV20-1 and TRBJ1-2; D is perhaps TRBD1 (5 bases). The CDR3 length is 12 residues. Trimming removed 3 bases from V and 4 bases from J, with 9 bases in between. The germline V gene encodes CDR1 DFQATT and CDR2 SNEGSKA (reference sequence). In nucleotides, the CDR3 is TGCAGTGCTAGGGGGACCAGCTATGGCTACACCTTC. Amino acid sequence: CSARGTSYGYTF.

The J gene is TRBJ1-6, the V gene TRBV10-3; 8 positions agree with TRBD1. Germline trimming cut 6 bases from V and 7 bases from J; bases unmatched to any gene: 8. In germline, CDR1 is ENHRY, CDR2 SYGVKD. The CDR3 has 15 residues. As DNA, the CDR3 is TGTGCCATCAGGTCGACAGGGGATAACAATTCACCCCTCCACTTT. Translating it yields CAIRSTGDNNSPLHF.

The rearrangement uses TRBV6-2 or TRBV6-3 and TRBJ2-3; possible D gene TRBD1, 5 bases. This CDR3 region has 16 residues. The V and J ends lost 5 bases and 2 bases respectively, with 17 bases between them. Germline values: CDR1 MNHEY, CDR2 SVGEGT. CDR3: CASSPRVMRPTDTQYF. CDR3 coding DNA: TGTGCCAGCAGTCCCAGGGTAATGAGGCCCACAGATACGCAGTATTTT.

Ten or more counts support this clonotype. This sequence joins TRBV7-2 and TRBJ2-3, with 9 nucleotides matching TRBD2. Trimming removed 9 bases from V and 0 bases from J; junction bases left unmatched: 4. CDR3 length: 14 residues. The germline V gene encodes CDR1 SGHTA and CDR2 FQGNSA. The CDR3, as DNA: TGTGCCAGTAGCGGGAGATCTAGCACAGATACGCAGTATTTT. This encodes CASSGRSSTDTQYF. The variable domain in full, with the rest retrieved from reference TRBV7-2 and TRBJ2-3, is GAGVSQSPSNKVTEKGKDVELRCDPISGHTALYWYRQSLGQGLEFLIYFQGNSAPDKSGLPSDRFSAERTGGSVSTLTIQRTQQEDSAVYLCASSGRSSTDTQYFGPGTRLTVL.

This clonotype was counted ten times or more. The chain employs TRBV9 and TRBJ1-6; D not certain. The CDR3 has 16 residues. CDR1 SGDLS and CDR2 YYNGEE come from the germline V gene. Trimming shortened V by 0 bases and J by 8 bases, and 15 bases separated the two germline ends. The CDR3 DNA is TGTGCCAGCAGCGTAGGATCGAGTAAGATCCATTCACCCCTCCACTTT. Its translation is CASSVGSSKIHSPLHF.

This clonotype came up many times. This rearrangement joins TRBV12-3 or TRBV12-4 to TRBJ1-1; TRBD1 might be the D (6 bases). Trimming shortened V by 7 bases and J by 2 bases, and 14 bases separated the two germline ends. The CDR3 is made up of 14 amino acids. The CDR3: CASNLQGLNTEAFF. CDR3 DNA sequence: TGTGCCAGCAACCTACAGGGTTTAAACACTGAAGCTTTCTTT.

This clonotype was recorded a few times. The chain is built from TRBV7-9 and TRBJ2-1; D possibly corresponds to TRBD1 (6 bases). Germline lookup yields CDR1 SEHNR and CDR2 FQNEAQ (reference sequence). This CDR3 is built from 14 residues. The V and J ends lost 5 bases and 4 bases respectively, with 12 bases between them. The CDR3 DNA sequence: TGTGCCAGCAGCCGACAGGAGATATACAATGAGCAGTTCTTC. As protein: CASSRQEIYNEQFF.

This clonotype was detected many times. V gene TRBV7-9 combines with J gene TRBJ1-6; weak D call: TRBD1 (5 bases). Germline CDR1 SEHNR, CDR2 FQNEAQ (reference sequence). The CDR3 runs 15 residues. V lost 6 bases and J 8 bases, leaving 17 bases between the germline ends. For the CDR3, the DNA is TGTGCCAGCAGGGGACTTTCGCAGTACGATTCACCCCTCCACTTT. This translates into CASRGLSQYDSPLHF.

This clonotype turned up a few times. The CDR3, as DNA: TGTGCCAGCAGGATATTTAAGGGCTACCCCTACGAGCAGTACTTC. Amino acids: CASRIFKGYPYEQYF. The chain carries TRBV6-1 and TRBJ2-7; D gene unclear. Germline loops: CDR1 MNHNS, CDR2 SASEGT. V was shortened by 6 bases and J by 2 bases, with 17 bases between the two germline ends. This CDR3 has 15 amino acids.

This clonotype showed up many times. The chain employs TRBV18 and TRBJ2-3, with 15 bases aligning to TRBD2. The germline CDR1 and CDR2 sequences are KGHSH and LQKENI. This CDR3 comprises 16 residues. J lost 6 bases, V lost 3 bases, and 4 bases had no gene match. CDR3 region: CASSPVGLAGGDTQYF. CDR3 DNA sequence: TGTGCCAGCTCACCGGTCGGACTAGCGGGAGGGGATACGCAGTATTTT.

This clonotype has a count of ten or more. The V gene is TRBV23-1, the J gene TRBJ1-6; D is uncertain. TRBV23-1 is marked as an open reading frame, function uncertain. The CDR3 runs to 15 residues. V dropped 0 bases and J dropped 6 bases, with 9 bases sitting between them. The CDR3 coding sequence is TGCGCCAGCAGTCAATCAGGGCATGCTAATTCACCCCTCCACTTT. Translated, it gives CASSQSGHANSPLHF.

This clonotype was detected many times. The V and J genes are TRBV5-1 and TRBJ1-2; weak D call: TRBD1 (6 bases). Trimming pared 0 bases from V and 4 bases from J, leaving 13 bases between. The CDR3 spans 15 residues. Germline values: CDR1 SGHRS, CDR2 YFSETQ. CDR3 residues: CASSLGPQGGYGYTF. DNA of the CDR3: TGCGCCAGCAGCTTGGGGCCCCAAGGGGGCTATGGCTACACCTTC.

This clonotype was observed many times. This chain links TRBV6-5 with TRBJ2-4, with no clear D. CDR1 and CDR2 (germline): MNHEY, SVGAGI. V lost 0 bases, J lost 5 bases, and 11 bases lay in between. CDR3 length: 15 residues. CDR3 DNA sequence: TGTGCCAGCAGTTACTCGCAAAGGGCGGAAAACATTCAGTACTTC. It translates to CASSYSQRAENIQYF.

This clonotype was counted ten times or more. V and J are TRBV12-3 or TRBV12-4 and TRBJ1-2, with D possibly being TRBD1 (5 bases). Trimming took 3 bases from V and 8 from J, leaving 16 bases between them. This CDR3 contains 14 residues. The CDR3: CASSFTTEVAGYTF. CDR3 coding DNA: TGTGCCAGCAGTTTCACGACAGAGGTCGCCGGCTACACCTTC.

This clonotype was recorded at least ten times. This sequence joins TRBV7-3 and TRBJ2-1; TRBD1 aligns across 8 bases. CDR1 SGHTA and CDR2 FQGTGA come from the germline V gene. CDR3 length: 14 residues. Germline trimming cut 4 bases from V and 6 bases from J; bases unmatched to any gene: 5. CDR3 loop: CASSSTGGGNEQFF. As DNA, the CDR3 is TGTGCCAGCAGCTCCACAGGGGGAGGCAATGAGCAGTTCTTC.